This entry concerns a single T cell receptor beta chain. As yet, its antigen is unknown. The record originates from a study of blood T cells in healthy people across ages. Study-wide results and limits: Expanded clonotype shifts may have been confounded, as the donors had an unknown CMV status. Comparison with aged donors showed that long-lived donors had more naive CD4+ cells and higher diversity. PBMCs that were unsorted prevented a conclusive naive versus antigen-experienced comparison.

Sample-barcoded 5' priming and a J-beta primer mix drove a second PCR of 7 to 11 cycles. TCRdb passed the 5' RACE reads through MiXCR, listing each CDR3 protein once. The table has about 1 million distinct CDR3 sequences, under 30% seen once; the top ten hold 0.65% to 0.95%. These data also featured in a second study, about T cells of mothers and their children. From that study: Persisting microchimeric T cell clones went undetected.

Sequencing was done on a sample of blood. The source is a girl aged 2-10 years in good health.

DNA for the CDR3: TGTGCCAGTAGTACCAAGACAGGCCTAGGGACCCAGTACTTC. This sequence encodes CASSTKTGLGTQYF. The rearrangement links TRBV19 to TRBJ2-5, with D perhaps TRBD1 (6 bases). V was pared by 4 bases and J by 7 bases, with 16 bases between. The CDR3 runs to 14 residues. Germline lookup yields CDR1 LNHDA and CDR2 SQIVND (reference sequence).